The clone carrying this T cell receptor beta chain turned up a few times. The target antigen is unknown. TCRdb itself ran the reads through MiXCR, one entry per CDR3 protein. Of roughly 760,000 distinct CDR3 sequences listed, about a third were seen once; the top ten hold around 2.8%. The sample is drawn from a study of T cell repertoires in cytomegalovirus infection. Study-level information: Public TCR beta signature analysis indicated the presence of both CMV infection and matching HLA type. General study results and limits: The ex vivo response was dominated by HLA-C-restricted CMV-specific TCR beta clonotypes.

After removal of 5 bases from V and 1 base from J, the junction contained 4 bases not matched to a gene. There are 14 residues in the CDR3. Germline V gene data show CDR1 as MNHNS and CDR2 as SASEGT. The specimen was PBMCs. The chain couples TRBV6-1 to TRBJ2-5; 7 bases agree with TRBD1. The receptor was isolated from a human donor in good health (CMV status not recorded). Some clones in this sample may be carry-over from other donors' samples. The CDR3 sequence is CASSTYRGQETQYF. DNA of the CDR3: TGTGCCAGCAGTACCTACAGGGGCCAAGAGACCCAGTACTTC.